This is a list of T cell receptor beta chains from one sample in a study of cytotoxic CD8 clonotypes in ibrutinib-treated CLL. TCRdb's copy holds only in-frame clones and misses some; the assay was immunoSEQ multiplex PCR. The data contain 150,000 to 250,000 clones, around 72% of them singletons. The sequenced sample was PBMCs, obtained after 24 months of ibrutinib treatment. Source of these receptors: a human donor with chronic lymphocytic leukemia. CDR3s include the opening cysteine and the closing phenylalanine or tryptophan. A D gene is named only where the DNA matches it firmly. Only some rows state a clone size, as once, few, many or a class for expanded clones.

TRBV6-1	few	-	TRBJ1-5	TGTGCCAGCGAACCGGACCGCAATCAGCCCCAGCATTTT	CASEPDRNQPQHF
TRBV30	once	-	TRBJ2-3	TGTGCCTGGAGTTCGTACACAGATACGCAGTATTTT	CAWSSYTDTQYF
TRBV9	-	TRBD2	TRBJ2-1	TGTGCCAGCAGCGGGCAGCTAGCGGGAGCAGCGCACAATGAGCAGTTCTTC	CASSGQLAGAAHNEQFF
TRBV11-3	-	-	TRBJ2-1	TGTGCCAGCAGCTTAGATCGGGACAACTACAATGAGCAGTTCTTC	CASSLDRDNYNEQFF
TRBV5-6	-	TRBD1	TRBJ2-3	TGTGCCAGCGATCCCGGGACAGGGACCACAGATACGCAGTATTTT	CASDPGTGTTDTQYF
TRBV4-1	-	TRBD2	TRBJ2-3	TGCGCCAGCAGCCAAGAGGACTATTGGGGAGGGGAGGATACGCAGTATTTT	CASSQEDYWGGEDTQYF
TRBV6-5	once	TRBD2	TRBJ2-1	TGTGCCAGCAGTTACAGACTAGCGGACAATGAGCAGTTCTTC	CASSYRLADNEQFF
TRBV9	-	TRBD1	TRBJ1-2	TGTGCCAGCAGCACTACAGGGGGCGGGGATGGCTACACCTTC	CASSTTGGGDGYTF
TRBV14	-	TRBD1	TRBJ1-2	TGTGCCAGCAGCCGGGACAGACCACGTCAGAGGTGGCGGAGAGGCTACACCTTC	CASSRDRPRQRWRRGYTF
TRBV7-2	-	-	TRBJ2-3	TGTGCCAGCAGCCCGGGGACCTTTAGCACAGATACGCAGTATTTT	CASSPGTFSTDTQYF
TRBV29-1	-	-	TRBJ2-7	TGCAGCGTTGAAGACGGGCCCTACTCCTACGAGCAGTACTTC	CSVEDGPYSYEQYF
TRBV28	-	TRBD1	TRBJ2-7	TGTGCCAGCAGTTCCCCACGACAGGGAACCTACGAGCAGTACTTC	CASSSPRQGTYEQYF
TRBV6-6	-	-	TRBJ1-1	TGTGCCAGCAGGGGAGGGGTTACGAACACTGAAGCTTTCTTT	CASRGGVTNTEAFF
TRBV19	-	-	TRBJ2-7	TGTGCCAGTAGTCTGGCTTCAGGGATAACCTACGAGCAGTACTTC	CASSLASGITYEQYF
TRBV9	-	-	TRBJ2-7	TGTGCCAGCAGCGTAGCACGGTACTCCTACGAGCAGTACTTC	CASSVARYSYEQYF
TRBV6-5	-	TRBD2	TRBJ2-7	TGTGCCAGCATGAACCCCGAGACTAGCGTTTACGAGCAGTACTTC	CASMNPETSVYEQYF
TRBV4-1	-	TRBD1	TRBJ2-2	TGCGCCAGCAGCCACAGGGACAGCAAGGGCGGGGAGCTGTTTTTT	CASSHRDSKGGELFF
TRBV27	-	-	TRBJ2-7	TGTGCCAGCAGTTCCTTTTTCCGTGGGGCTTACGAGCAGTACTTC	CASSSFFRGAYEQYF
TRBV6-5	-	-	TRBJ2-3	TGTGCCAGCAGTTACTCGAGAACGGGATATACAGATACGCAGTATTTT	CASSYSRTGYTDTQYF
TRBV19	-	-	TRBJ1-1	TGTGCCAGTACCCAAATGCCCGGGGGCGGACCGAACACTGAAGCTTTCTTT	CASTQMPGGGPNTEAFF
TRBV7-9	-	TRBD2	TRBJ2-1	TGTGCCAGCAGCTTAATAGCGGGGGAGAACAATGAGCAGTTCTTC	CASSLIAGENNEQFF
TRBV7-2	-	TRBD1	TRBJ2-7	TGTGCCAGCAGCTTGTCCGGGACAGCCTCCTACGAGCAGTACTTC	CASSLSGTASYEQYF
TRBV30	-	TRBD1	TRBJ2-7	TGTGCCTGGAGCAATACGTTTAGGGGGCGAAACGAGCAGTACTTC	CAWSNTFRGRNEQYF
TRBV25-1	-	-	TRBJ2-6	TGTGCCACCCACTTCTCTGGGGCCAACGTCCTGACTTTC	CATHFSGANVLTF
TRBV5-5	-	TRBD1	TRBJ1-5	TGTGCCAGCAGCTTGTTTCCGGGACAGGTGTTTTGGCCCCAGCATTTT	CASSLFPGQVFWPQHF
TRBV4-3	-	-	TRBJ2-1	TGCGCCAGCAGCCAAGATCGATGGGGTAATAACAATGAGCAGTTCTTC	CASSQDRWGNNNEQFF
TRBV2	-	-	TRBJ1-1	TGTGCCAGCCCCTCGGGGACTGAAGCTTTCTTT	CASPSGTEAFF
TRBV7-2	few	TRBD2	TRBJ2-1	TGTGCCAGCAGCCTTAGCGGGAGCTCCTACAATGAGCAGTTCTTC	CASSLSGSSYNEQFF
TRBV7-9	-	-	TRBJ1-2	TGTGCCAGCAGCCCCAAGGGCCTGTGGGGCTACACCTTC	CASSPKGLWGYTF
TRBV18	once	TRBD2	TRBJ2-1	TGTGCCAGCTCCCACAGCTCACTACTAGCGGGAGGAGTCGATGAGCAGTTCTTC	CASSHSSLLAGGVDEQFF